This is a list of T cell receptor beta chains from one sample in a study of beta chain features in type 1 diabetes. Clones were sequenced by immunoSEQ multiplex PCR, and TCRdb holds only the in-frame ones, with some missing. The data show about 290,000 clones, about 8% seen once. Sequencing was carried out using central memory CD4+ T cells from blood. These receptors all stem from a woman aged 18-29 years in good health. The CDR3 runs from the conserved cysteine through the conserved F or W. Each record gives: clone size, V gene, J gene, CDR3 protein. Not all rows give a size; the values are once, few, many and, for expanded clones, a class.

size: NA; V: TRBV7-9; J: TRBJ1-5; CDR3: CASSLTVGNQPQHF
size: NA; V: TRBV28; J: TRBJ1-6; CDR3: CASSFDPMPNSPLHF
size: NA; V: TRBV29-1; J: TRBJ2-7; CDR3: CSVSGLQAGGGYEQYF
size: few; V: TRBV2; J: TRBJ2-3; CDR3: CASSEAGTDTQYF
size: NA; V: TRBV7-9; J: TRBJ1-2; CDR3: CASSLVSGATNYGYTF
size: few; V: TRBV7-9; J: TRBJ2-3; CDR3: CASSSGGGTAYTQYF
size: many; V: TRBV5-4; J: TRBJ2-3; CDR3: CASSSTDTQYF
size: NA; V: TRBV28; J: TRBJ2-5; CDR3: CASNDRGVGETQYF
size: NA; V: TRBV4-2; J: TRBJ2-1; CDR3: CASSQGGGGNNEQFF
size: many; V: TRBV29-1; J: TRBJ2-2; CDR3: CSVKVSGDTGELFF
size: few; V: TRBV18; J: TRBJ2-3; CDR3: CASSPTGSPATDTQYF
size: few; V: TRBV7-6; J: TRBJ2-2; CDR3: CASSSMEGSGELFF
size: many; V: TRBV29-1; J: TRBJ2-1; CDR3: CSVGTLKKMNNEQFF
size: NA; V: TRBV9; J: TRBJ2-2; CDR3: CASSVGNTGELFF
size: NA; V: TRBV30; J: TRBJ2-5; CDR3: CAWTPGGVQETQYF
size: many; V: TRBV14; J: TRBJ2-1; CDR3: CASSGQGYNEQFF
size: few; V: TRBV11-2; J: TRBJ1-4; CDR3: CASSSLQGEKLFF
size: few; V: TRBV27; J: TRBJ2-3; CDR3: CASSFLSRTDTQYF
size: few; V: TRBV6-1; J: TRBJ2-1; CDR3: CASTLGEEENEQFF
size: NA; V: TRBV5-4; J: TRBJ2-3; CDR3: CASSRQSTDTQYF
size: many; V: TRBV2; J: TRBJ2-1; CDR3: CASMGSGGYNEQFF
size: NA; V: TRBV27; J: TRBJ2-7; CDR3: CASSPRLAGLTYEQYF
size: few; V: TRBV5-4; J: TRBJ1-6; CDR3: CASTAGDTLNSPLHF
size: few; V: TRBV5-8; J: TRBJ2-6; CDR3: CASSLDTAGANVLTF
size: few; V: TRBV2; J: TRBJ2-1; CDR3: CASTGLAGNEQFF
size: few; V: TRBV7-2; J: TRBJ2-1; CDR3: CASGRGGQYNEQFF
size: NA; V: TRBV27; J: TRBJ2-2; CDR3: CASSFRNTGELFF
size: NA; V: TRBV5-6; J: TRBJ1-5; CDR3: CASSLIGQPQHF
size: NA; V: TRBV29-1; J: TRBJ2-5; CDR3: CSVVKGSRETQYF
size: NA; V: TRBV4-2; J: TRBJ2-7; CDR3: CASSTQTLPGLGTYEQYF
size: few; V: TRBV5-1; J: TRBJ2-7; CDR3: CASSPDPQGGTYEQYF
size: NA; V: TRBV7-9; J: NA; CDR3: CASSRTGSEQYF
size: few; V: TRBV5-4; J: TRBJ2-3; CDR3: CASSSGYSSTDTQYF
size: NA; V: TRBV25-1; J: TRBJ2-1; CDR3: CASSRAYEQFF
size: few; V: TRBV30; J: TRBJ1-1; CDR3: CAWTDRMNTEAFF
size: few; V: TRBV9; J: TRBJ2-7; CDR3: CASSVDEAPGSEQYF
size: NA; V: TRBV5-1; J: TRBJ2-5; CDR3: CASSLAGPETQYF
size: few; V: TRBV7-2; J: TRBJ2-1; CDR3: CASSKTSGSGNEQFF
size: NA; V: TRBV5-4; J: TRBJ1-3; CDR3: CASSDDRARSGNTIYF
size: many; V: TRBV18; J: TRBJ2-1; CDR3: CASSPTAGDRAPLF
size: NA; V: TRBV2; J: TRBJ1-1; CDR3: CASSVSGVEAFF